The text below deals with one T cell receptor (beta chain). Its antigen is unidentified. The data were taken from a study of cytomegalovirus exposure and HLA in healthy donors. General study results and limits: TCR beta chains numbering about 160 were designated cytomegalovirus-associated. According to a later analysis, most TCR beta chains associated with CMV appeared HLA-restricted. DRB1 had the most TCR associations and HLA-C the fewest, a later analysis found, with rates varying by HLA locus.

Amplification used 60 Vbeta primers and 13 Jbeta primers. Using immunoSEQ multiplex PCR, the repertoire was profiled, and TCRdb retains in-frame clones only, with some absent. The sample comprises 120,000 or so clones, roughly four fifths of which are singletons, and around 5.5% rests with the top ten. CDR3 length equals 16 residues. Germline V gives CDR1 SGHTA, CDR2 FQGNSA. J lost 4 bases, V lost 8 bases, and 12 bases had no gene match. This TCR was recovered from a woman aged 45 to 65 in good health and CMV-seropositive. The rearrangement uses TRBV7-2 and TRBJ2-5, with 11 nucleotides matching TRBD2. Sequenced sample: PBMCs. The CDR3 here is CASSPGSGGALETQYF. In nucleotides, the CDR3 is TGTGCCAGCTCCCCGGGTAGCGGGGGGGCCCTAGAGACCCAGTACTTC.